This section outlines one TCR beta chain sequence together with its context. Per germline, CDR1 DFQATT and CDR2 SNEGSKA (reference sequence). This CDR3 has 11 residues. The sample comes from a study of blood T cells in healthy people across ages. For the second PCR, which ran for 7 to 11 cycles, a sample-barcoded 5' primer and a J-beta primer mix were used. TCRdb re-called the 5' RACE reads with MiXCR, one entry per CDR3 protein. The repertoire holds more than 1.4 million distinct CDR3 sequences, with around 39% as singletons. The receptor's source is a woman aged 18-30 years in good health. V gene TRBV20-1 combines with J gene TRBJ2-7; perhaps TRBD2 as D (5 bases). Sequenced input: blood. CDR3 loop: CTRDRPYEQYF. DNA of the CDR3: TGCACCCGGGATCGCCCCTACGAGCAGTACTTC.